This T cell receptor (beta chain) was documented in a study of identical twins. This clonotype was recorded a few times. TCRdb fed the 5' RACE reads into MiXCR, producing one record per CDR3 protein. The sample lists roughly 500,000 distinct CDR3 sequences, under 25% occurring once. In addition, the sample was reused for a study of T cells expressing NK-cell markers. This second study says: There remained a lack of clarity about HCMV specificity of expanded NKG2C+ T cell clones.

Sample: CD4+ T cells sorted from blood. This TCR came from a woman younger than 35 in good health.

This CDR3 is CASSGRTGPKQETQYF. The CDR3 region has the DNA TGTGCCAGCAGCGGCAGAACAGGGCCGAAACAAGAGACCCAGTACTTC. V usage is TRBV5-6 and J usage is TRBJ2-5; a possible D gene is TRBD1 (6 bases). CDR3 length: 16 residues. Germline V CDR1 and CDR2: SGHDT, YYEEEE. The V gene lost 4 bases and the J gene lost 2 bases, with 18 bases spanning the gap.